This TCR beta chain comes out of a study of blood T cell repertoires in COVID-19. Generated by immunoSEQ multiplex PCR, the TCRdb table keeps only in-frame clones and is missing some. The data hold 190,000 or so clones, with about 86% observed a single time. Trimming took 1 base from V and 9 from J, leaving 13 bases between them. This CDR3 has 15 residues. CDR1 is SGHAT, CDR2 FQNNGV, per germline. The sequenced sample consisted of peripheral blood. The receptor was isolated from a woman aged 18-35 years who had recovered from COVID-19. The rearrangement uses TRBV11-2 and TRBJ1-6; no definite D call. The DNA for the CDR3 is TGTGCCAGCAGCTTAGTGCCCTTCCTACGTTCACCCCTCCACTTT. Protein sequence: CASSLVPFLRSPLHF.